The rows below give T cell receptor beta chains drawn from one sample of a study of vaccination effects on CD4 cells after COVID-19. These receptors' targets are unknown. Repertoires were generated with immunoSEQ multiplex PCR, while TCRdb's copy carries only in-frame clones and drops some. The sample records about 68,000 clones, roughly 80% being singletons. The sample in question was CD4+ T cells from PBMCs cultured with SARS-CoV-2 spike peptides, obtained before COVID-19 vaccination. These receptors originate from a human donor who received a COVID-19 vaccine. CDR3s include the opening cysteine and the closing phenylalanine or tryptophan. Fields, in order: clone size, J gene, V gene, D gene, CDR3 protein, CDR3 DNA. A D gene is named only where the DNA matches it firmly. Rows may omit the clone size; those that give it use once, few, many or a size class.

clone size: once; J gene: TRBJ1-2; V gene: TRBV10-3; D gene: TRBD1; CDR3 protein: CAISDYSGGAYYGYTF; CDR3 DNA: TGTGCCATCAGTGATTACTCAGGGGGCGCTTACTATGGCTACACCTTC
clone size: once; J gene: TRBJ1-5; V gene: TRBV18; D gene: TRBD1; CDR3 protein: CASSARQGVVNQPQHF; CDR3 DNA: TGTGCCAGCTCAGCAAGACAGGGGGTCGTCAATCAGCCCCAGCATTTT
clone size: -; J gene: TRBJ1-5; V gene: TRBV10-1; D gene: -; CDR3 protein: CASSVGLDQPQHF; CDR3 DNA: TGCGCCAGCAGTGTAGGGCTTGATCAGCCCCAGCATTTT
clone size: medium-sized; J gene: TRBJ2-1; V gene: TRBV7-3; D gene: -; CDR3 protein: CASSTRPYDEQFF; CDR3 DNA: TGTGCCAGCAGCACCCGGCCGTACGATGAGCAGTTCTTC
clone size: few; J gene: TRBJ1-1; V gene: TRBV5-1; D gene: -; CDR3 protein: CASSLEGGVNTEAFF; CDR3 DNA: TGCGCCAGCAGCCTAGAAGGTGGCGTGAACACTGAAGCTTTCTTT
clone size: -; J gene: TRBJ1-1; V gene: TRBV6-4; D gene: TRBD1; CDR3 protein: CASSEDGTVTEAFF; CDR3 DNA: TGTGCCAGCAGTGAAGACGGGACAGTCACTGAAGCTTTCTTT
clone size: -; J gene: TRBJ2-2; V gene: TRBV5-6; D gene: -; CDR3 protein: CASSLLSEGGAGELFF; CDR3 DNA: TGTGCCAGCAGCTTGCTGTCGGAGGGTGGGGCCGGGGAGCTGTTTTTT
clone size: -; J gene: TRBJ2-2; V gene: TRBV27; D gene: TRBD1; CDR3 protein: CASRVTGTGGPTGELFF; CDR3 DNA: TGTGCCAGCAGGGTAACCGGGACAGGGGGCCCCACCGGGGAGCTGTTTTTT
clone size: -; J gene: TRBJ1-2; V gene: TRBV29-1; D gene: -; CDR3 protein: CSVEAGLEGYTF; CDR3 DNA: TGCAGCGTTGAAGCCGGATTAGAGGGCTACACCTTC
clone size: -; J gene: TRBJ2-1; V gene: TRBV5-8; D gene: TRBD1; CDR3 protein: CASSLIGTGQGFLQFF; CDR3 DNA: TGTGCCAGCAGCTTGATAGGCACGGGACAGGGGTTTTTGCAGTTCTTC
clone size: -; J gene: TRBJ2-2; V gene: TRBV9; D gene: TRBD2; CDR3 protein: CASSLAGWNTGELFF; CDR3 DNA: TGTGCCAGCAGCCTAGCGGGGTGGAACACCGGGGAGCTGTTTTTT
clone size: -; J gene: TRBJ2-2; V gene: TRBV5-1; D gene: -; CDR3 protein: CASRTANTGELFF; CDR3 DNA: TGCGCCAGCAGGACAGCGAACACCGGGGAGCTGTTTTTT
clone size: -; J gene: TRBJ1-5; V gene: TRBV24-1; D gene: -; CDR3 protein: CATSAGVRQPQHF; CDR3 DNA: TGTGCCACCAGTGCCGGGGTACGGCAGCCCCAGCATTTT
clone size: -; J gene: TRBJ1-4; V gene: TRBV7-6; D gene: TRBD1; CDR3 protein: CASTPLDRGRNEKLFF; CDR3 DNA: TGTGCCAGCACACCCCTCGACAGGGGGCGGAATGAAAAACTGTTTTTT
clone size: -; J gene: TRBJ2-3; V gene: TRBV5-1; D gene: TRBD2; CDR3 protein: CASSALAGPTDTQYF; CDR3 DNA: TGCGCCAGCAGCGCCCTAGCGGGGCCCACAGATACGCAGTATTTT
clone size: -; J gene: TRBJ1-2; V gene: TRBV18; D gene: -; CDR3 protein: CASSPTPGTITAYGYTF; CDR3 DNA: TGTGCCAGCTCACCGACCCCTGGGACGATCACAGCCTATGGCTACACCTTC
clone size: once; J gene: TRBJ1-2; V gene: TRBV6-5; D gene: -; CDR3 protein: CASSPTMNFGYTF; CDR3 DNA: TGTGCCAGCAGCCCCACGATGAACTTCGGCTACACCTTC
clone size: -; J gene: TRBJ2-3; V gene: TRBV7-7; D gene: -; CDR3 protein: CASSLGLGNTDTQYF; CDR3 DNA: TGTGCCAGCAGCTTAGGGCTAGGAAACACAGATACGCAGTATTTT
clone size: -; J gene: TRBJ1-1; V gene: TRBV6-2/TRBV6-3; D gene: -; CDR3 protein: CASSYSNSQPNTEAFF; CDR3 DNA: TGTGCCAGCAGTTACTCGAATAGCCAGCCGAACACTGAAGCTTTCTTT
clone size: -; J gene: TRBJ2-5; V gene: TRBV7-2; D gene: -; CDR3 protein: CASTRGASQETQYF; CDR3 DNA: TGTGCCAGCACCCGGGGGGCTAGTCAAGAGACCCAGTACTTC
clone size: -; J gene: TRBJ1-2; V gene: TRBV29-1; D gene: -; CDR3 protein: CSVEDPGGPTNYGYTF; CDR3 DNA: TGCAGCGTTGAAGATCCCGGGGGCCCTACTAACTATGGCTACACCTTC
clone size: -; J gene: TRBJ1-1; V gene: TRBV2; D gene: TRBD1; CDR3 protein: CASRDREETEAFF; CDR3 DNA: TGTGCCAGCAGAGACAGGGAGGAGACTGAAGCTTTCTTT
clone size: -; J gene: TRBJ1-6; V gene: TRBV18; D gene: TRBD1; CDR3 protein: CASSPQGATDSPLHF; CDR3 DNA: TGTGCCAGCTCACCACAGGGGGCGACGGATTCACCCCTCCACTTT